Listed below are T cell receptor beta chains from one sample, sequenced in a study of T cell responses to AZD1222 COVID-19 vaccine. Clones were read by immunoSEQ multiplex PCR, and TCRdb kept only the in-frame ones, dropping some. The sample has 82,000 or so clones, around nine tenths seen once. The sample in question was peripheral blood, obtained on day 0 of AZD1222 vaccination. The source is an adult in good health. Each CDR3 is given with its conserved first and last residue. D genes are given only for firm matches. Part of the rows lack a size; the others show once, few, many or a class for expanded clones.

clone_size v_call d_call cdr3_aa
NA TRBV7-2 NA CASSRTSWGYHEQYF
NA TRBV29-1 TRBD1 CSVDRGGTEAFF
NA TRBV2 NA CASSEGRVNNQPQHF
NA TRBV5-4 NA CASSLEGETQYF
few TRBV29-1 NA CSLRVNTEAFF
NA TRBV6-5 NA CASSPSGATNEKLFF
NA TRBV25-1 NA CASSPQGRNTEAFF
NA TRBV5-4 NA CASRVGYAVWDTEAFF
few TRBV19 NA CASKVWETNYGYTF
NA TRBV28 NA CASSSRQKLQETQYF
NA TRBV5-1 TRBD1 CASSLGGTGESPLHF
NA TRBV29-1 NA CSVEDLWGTNYGYTF
NA TRBV18 NA CASSPNGGANEKLFF
NA TRBV28 NA CASRHKGSVFF
NA TRBV19 NA CASSIGGGRYTEAFF
NA TRBV10-3 TRBD1 CAISVTGDSYTGELFF
NA TRBV7-8 NA CASSLVYKGFEQFF